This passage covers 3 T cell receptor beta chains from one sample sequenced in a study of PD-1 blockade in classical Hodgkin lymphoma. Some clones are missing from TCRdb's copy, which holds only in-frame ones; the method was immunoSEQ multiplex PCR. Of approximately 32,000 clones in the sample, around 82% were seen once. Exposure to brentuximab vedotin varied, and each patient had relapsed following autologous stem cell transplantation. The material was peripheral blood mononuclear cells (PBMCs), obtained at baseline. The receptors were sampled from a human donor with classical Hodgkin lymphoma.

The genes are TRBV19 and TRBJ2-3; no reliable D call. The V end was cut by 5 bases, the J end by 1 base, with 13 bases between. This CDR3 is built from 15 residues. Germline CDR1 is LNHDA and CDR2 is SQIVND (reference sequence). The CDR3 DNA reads TGTGCCAGTAGTCTTCGGGTCACGGGCACAGATACGCAGTATTTT. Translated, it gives CASSLRVTGTDTQYF.

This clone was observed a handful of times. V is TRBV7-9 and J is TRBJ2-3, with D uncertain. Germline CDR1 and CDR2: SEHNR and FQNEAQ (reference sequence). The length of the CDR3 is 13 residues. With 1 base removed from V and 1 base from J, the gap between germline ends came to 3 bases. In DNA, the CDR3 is TGTGCCAGCAGCTTAGAAGGCACAGATACGCAGTATTTT. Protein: CASSLEGTDTQYF.

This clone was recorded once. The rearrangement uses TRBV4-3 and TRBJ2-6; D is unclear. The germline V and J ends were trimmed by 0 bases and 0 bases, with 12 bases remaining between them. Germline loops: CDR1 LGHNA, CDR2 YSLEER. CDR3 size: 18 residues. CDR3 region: CASSQETARNSGANVLTF. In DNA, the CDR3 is TGCGCCAGCAGCCAAGAGACGGCGCGGAACTCTGGGGCCAACGTCCTGACTTTC.